This T cell receptor beta chain was identified during a study of blood T cell repertoires in COVID-19. At the level of the study: PBMCs, B-cell-depleted T cells, or T cells provided the cDNA or gDNA that made up the material.

There are 15 residues in the CDR3. Germline CDR1 MGHRA, CDR2 YSYEKL. Deletions cut 3 bases from V and 1 base from J, with 12 bases between. Original handling: Amplifying reference gene primers gave estimates of nucleated cell counts. Here immunoSEQ multiplex PCR was the method, and the copy in TCRdb shows in-frame clones only, minus some. V, J and clone size were drawn from that table, and D and trimming were deduced from the DNA. The sample lists about 220,000 clones; 80% to 90% were seen once. The chain combines TRBV4-1 with TRBJ1-1; D might be TRBD1 (6 bases). Specimen: peripheral blood. This clonotype originated in a woman aged 55 to 70 who had recovered from COVID-19. CDR3 in amino acids: CASSQPRRGNTEAFF. Written as DNA, the CDR3 is TGCGCCAGCAGCCAGCCGCGCAGGGGGAACACTGAAGCTTTCTTT.